The sequence of this TCR beta chain was determined in a study of T cell changes during pregnancy in multiple sclerosis. Assay used: immunoSEQ multiplex PCR; TCRdb lists only in-frame clones, some missing. The table includes 35,000 or so clones, more than 75% detected once. The receptor comes from a female donor with multiple sclerosis, enrolled in a pregnancy study. Sequencing used CD4+ T cells from peripheral blood mononuclear cells, obtained in the first trimester of pregnancy.

The CDR3 region is CASSSNRDSLYEQYF. The CDR3, as DNA: TGCGCCAGCAGCTCAAACCGGGACAGCCTTTACGAGCAGTACTTC. This chain links TRBV5-1 with TRBJ2-7; the match to TRBD1 covers 7 bases. Germline CDR1 SGHRS, CDR2 YFSETQ. This CDR3 has 15 amino acids. V shed 3 bases and J 4 bases; nucleotides not matched to a gene: 10.